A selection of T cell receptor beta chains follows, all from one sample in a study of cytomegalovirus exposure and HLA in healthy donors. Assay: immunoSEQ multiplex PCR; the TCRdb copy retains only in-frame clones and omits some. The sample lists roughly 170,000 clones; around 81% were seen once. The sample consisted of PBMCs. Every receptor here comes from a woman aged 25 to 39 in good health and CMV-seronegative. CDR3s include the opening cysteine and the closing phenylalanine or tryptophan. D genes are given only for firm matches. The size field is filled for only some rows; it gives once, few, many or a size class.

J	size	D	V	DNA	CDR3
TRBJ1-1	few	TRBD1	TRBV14	TGTGCCAGCAGCCGACAGGGGGCCCCGGGGAACACTGAAGCTTTCTTT	CASSRQGAPGNTEAFF
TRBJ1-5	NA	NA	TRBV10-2	TGCGCCAGCAGTGATACAAGGAGCGATCAGCCCCAGCATTTT	CASSDTRSDQPQHF
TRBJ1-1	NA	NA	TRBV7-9	TGTGCCAGCAGCCTAGGACAGAGTGAAGCTTTCTTT	CASSLGQSEAFF
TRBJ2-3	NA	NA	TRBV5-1	TGCGCCAGCAGCTTGGTGGGGCGAACCACAGATACGCAGTATTTC	CASSLVGRTTDTQYF
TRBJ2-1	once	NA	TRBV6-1	TGTGCCAGCAGTGATTGGGCAGAGCAGTTCTTC	CASSDWAEQFF
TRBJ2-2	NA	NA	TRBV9	TGTGCCAGCAGCGTAGGTGGCACATACACCGGGGAGCTGTTTTTT	CASSVGGTYTGELFF
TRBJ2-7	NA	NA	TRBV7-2	TGTGCCAGCAGCGTTTACAGGGGAGGCAACGAGCAGTACTTC	CASSVYRGGNEQYF
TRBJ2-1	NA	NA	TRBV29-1	TGCAGCGTTGAAGGGAGGACCGCAGGCTCCTACAATGAGCAGTTCTTC	CSVEGRTAGSYNEQFF
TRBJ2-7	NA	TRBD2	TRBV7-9	TGTGCCAGCAGCGGCGGACTAGCGCTCTACGAGCAGTACTTC	CASSGGLALYEQYF
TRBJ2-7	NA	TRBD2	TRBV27	TGTGCCAGCAGTTTAGCGGGAGGGACCTACGAGCAGTACTTC	CASSLAGGTYEQYF
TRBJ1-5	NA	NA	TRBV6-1	TGTGCCAGCAGTGAAATATTGGGGGCTTTTGATCAGCCCCAGCATTTT	CASSEILGAFDQPQHF
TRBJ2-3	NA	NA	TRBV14	TGTGCCAGCAGCCAAGACCGGGGGAGCACAGATACGCAGTATTTT	CASSQDRGSTDTQYF
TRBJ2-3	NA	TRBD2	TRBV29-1	TGCAGCGTGCTAGCGGGAGGGCCAATCAGCACAGATACGCAGTATTTT	CSVLAGGPISTDTQYF
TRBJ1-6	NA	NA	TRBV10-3	TGTGCCATCAGTGAGTCCCGGGATTCACCCCTCCACTTT	CAISESRDSPLHF
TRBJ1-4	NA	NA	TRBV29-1	TGCAGCGCCACCCCCAGTCCTGGTGAAAAACTGTTTTTT	CSATPSPGEKLFF
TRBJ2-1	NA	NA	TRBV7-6	TGTGCCAGCAGCTTAAGCCGGGAGCAGTTCTTC	CASSLSREQFF
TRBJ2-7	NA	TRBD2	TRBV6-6	TGTGCCAGCGGGGCCGGGGGGGGCCCCTACGAGCAGTACTTC	CASGAGGGPYEQYF
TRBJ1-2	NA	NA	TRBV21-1	TGTGCCAGCAGCAAAGGGGGCAGGGGGTGGTGCACCTTC	CASSKGGRGWCTF
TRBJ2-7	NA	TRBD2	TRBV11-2	TGTGCCAGCAGGGCACTAGCGGCCTTCTCCTACGAGCAGTACTTC	CASRALAAFSYEQYF
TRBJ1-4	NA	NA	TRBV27	TGTGCCAGCAGTTACCGACCCGGGGAGCTTAGGCAGGAAAAACTGTTTTTT	CASSYRPGELRQEKLFF
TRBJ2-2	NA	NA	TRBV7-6	TGTGCCAGCAGCTTAGTCCTTAACACCGGGGAGCTGTTTTTT	CASSLVLNTGELFF
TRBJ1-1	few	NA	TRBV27	TGTGCCAGCAGTTTTTCGTCGGGGGTCACTGAAGCTTTCTTT	CASSFSSGVTEAFF
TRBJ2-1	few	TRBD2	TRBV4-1	TGCGCCAGCAGCCACCTATCACGGGGACTAGCGGGAGAAGAGCAGTTCTTC	CASSHLSRGLAGEEQFF
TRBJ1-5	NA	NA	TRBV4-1	TGCGCCAGCAGCCAAGGGGGCAGGGTTCAGCCCCAGCATTTT	CASSQGGRVQPQHF
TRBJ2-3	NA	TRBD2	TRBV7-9	TGTGCCAGCAGCCTTAGCGGGAGCACAGATACGCAGTATTTT	CASSLSGSTDTQYF
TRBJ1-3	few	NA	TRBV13	TGTGCCAGCAGCCCAGGCGGACTGGGAAACACCATATATTTT	CASSPGGLGNTIYF
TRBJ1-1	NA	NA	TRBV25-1	TGTGCCAGCAGTGCAATGAACACTGAAGCTTTCTTT	CASSAMNTEAFF
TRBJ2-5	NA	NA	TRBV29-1	TGCAGCGTTACGACAGTCCAAGAGACCCAGTACTTC	CSVTTVQETQYF
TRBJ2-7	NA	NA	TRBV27	TGTGCCAGCAGTTCCCTCGACGGGGGGCCGTCCGACGAGCAGTACTTC	CASSSLDGGPSDEQYF
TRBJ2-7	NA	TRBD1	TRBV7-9	TGTGCCAGCAGCTTAGTGGGACAGGGGTTAAGTGGCTACGAGCAGTACTTC	CASSLVGQGLSGYEQYF
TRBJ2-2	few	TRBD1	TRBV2	TGTGCCAACAGACAGGGTGCCACCGGGGAGCTGTTTTTT	CANRQGATGELFF
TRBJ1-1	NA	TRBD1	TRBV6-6	TGTGCCAGCAGTTATGCCTTCGACAGGGGCTTTGAAGCTTTCTTT	CASSYAFDRGFEAFF
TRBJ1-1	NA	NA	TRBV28	TGTGCCAGCACAGGGGTGGTCGAAGCTTTCTTT	CASTGVVEAFF
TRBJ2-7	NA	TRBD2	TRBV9	TGTGCCAGCGGCGTACTAGCGGGAGCCCGCGAGCAGTACTTC	CASGVLAGAREQYF
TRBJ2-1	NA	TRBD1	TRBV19	TGTGCCAGTAGGGGACAGGGTGCCCATGAGCAGTTCTTC	CASRGQGAHEQFF